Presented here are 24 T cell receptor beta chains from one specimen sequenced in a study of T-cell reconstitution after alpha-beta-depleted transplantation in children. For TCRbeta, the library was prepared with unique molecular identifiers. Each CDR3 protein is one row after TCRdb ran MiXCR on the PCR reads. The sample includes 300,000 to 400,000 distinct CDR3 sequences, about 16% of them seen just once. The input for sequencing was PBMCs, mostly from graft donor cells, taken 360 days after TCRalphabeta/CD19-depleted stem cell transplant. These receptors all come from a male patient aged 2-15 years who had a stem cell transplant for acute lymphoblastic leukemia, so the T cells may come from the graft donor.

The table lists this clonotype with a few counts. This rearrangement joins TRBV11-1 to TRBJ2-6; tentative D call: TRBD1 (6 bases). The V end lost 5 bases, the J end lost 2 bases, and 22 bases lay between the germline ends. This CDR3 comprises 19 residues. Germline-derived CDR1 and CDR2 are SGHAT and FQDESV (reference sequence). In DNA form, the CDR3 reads TGTGCCAGCAGCCTCGACAGGTCCCCACTGGCACCTGGGGCCAACGTCCTGACTTTC. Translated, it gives CASSLDRSPLAPGANVLTF.

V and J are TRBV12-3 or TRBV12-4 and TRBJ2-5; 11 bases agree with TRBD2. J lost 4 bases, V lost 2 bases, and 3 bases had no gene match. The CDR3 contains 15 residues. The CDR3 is CASSLIAGGRETQYF. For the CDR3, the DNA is TGTGCCAGCAGTTTAATAGCGGGAGGGCGAGAGACCCAGTACTTC.

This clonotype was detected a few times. In DNA, the CDR3 is TGTGCCAGCAGTTTGTCGGCTAGCGGGAGTACCAGCTATGGCTACGAGCAGTACTTC. This encodes CASSLSASGSTSYGYEQYF. The chain has TRBV28 and TRBJ2-7, with 10 bases lining up with TRBD2. Germline V gene data show CDR1 as MDHEN and CDR2 as SYDVKM. CDR3 size: 19 residues. The trim removed 3 bases at V and 3 bases at J, leaving 17 bases unmatched.

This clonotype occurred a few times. Here the CDR3 DNA reads TGTGCCAGCAGCTTGTTGAGCCCGGGACAGGGGTCTGGCTACACCTTC. Its protein is CASSLLSPGQGSGYTF. V and J are TRBV5-8 and TRBJ1-2; 10 bases map to TRBD1. The CDR3 is made up of 16 amino acids. Germline CDR1 and CDR2: SGHTS and YDEGEE. The V segment lost 1 base and the J segment 7 bases; nucleotides outside the gene matches: 10.

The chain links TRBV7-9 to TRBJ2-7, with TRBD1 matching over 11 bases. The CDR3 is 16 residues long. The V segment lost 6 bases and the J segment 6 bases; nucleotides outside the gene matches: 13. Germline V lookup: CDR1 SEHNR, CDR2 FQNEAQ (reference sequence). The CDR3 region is CASRTSGTGGQGEQYF. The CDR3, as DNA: TGTGCCAGCAGGACATCTGGGACAGGGGGACAAGGCGAGCAGTACTTC.

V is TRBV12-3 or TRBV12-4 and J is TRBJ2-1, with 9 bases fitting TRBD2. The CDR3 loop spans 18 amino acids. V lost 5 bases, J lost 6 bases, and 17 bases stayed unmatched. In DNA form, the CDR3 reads TGTGCCAGCAGTCTGGGATCCCAGGGGGGACTAGCAAGCAATGAGCAGTTCTTC. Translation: CASSLGSQGGLASNEQFF.

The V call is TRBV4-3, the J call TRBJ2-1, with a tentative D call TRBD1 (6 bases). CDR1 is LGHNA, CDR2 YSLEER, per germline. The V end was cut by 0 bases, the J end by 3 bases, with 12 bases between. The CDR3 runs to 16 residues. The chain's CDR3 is CASSQERPTGYNEQFF. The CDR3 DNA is TGCGCCAGCAGCCAAGAACGTCCGACAGGCTACAATGAGCAGTTCTTC.

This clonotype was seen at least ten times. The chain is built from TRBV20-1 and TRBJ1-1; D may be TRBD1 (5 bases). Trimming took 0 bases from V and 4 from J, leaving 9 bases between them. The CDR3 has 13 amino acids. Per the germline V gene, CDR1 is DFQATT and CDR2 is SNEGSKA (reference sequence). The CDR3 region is CSARDPGGTEAFF. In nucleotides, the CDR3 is TGCAGTGCTAGAGATCCTGGGGGCACTGAAGCTTTCTTT.

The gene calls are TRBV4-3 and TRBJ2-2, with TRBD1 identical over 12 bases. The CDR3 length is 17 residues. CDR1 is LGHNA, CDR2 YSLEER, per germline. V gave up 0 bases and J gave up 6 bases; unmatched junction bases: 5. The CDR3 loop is CASSQDGGQGAAGELFF. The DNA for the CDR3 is TGCGCCAGCAGCCAAGATGGGGGACAGGGGGCCGCCGGGGAGCTGTTTTTT.

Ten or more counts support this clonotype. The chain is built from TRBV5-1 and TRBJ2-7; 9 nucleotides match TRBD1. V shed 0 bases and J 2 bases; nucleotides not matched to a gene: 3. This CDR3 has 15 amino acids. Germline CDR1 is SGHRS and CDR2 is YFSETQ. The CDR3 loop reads CASSLVGDRAYEQYF. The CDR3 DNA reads TGCGCCAGCAGCTTGGTGGGGGACAGGGCCTACGAGCAGTACTTC.

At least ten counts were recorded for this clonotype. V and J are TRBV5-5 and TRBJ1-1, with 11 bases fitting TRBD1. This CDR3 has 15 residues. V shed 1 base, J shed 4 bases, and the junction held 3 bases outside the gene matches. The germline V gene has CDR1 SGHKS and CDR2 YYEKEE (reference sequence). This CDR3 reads CASSLSGTGGTEAFF. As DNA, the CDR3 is TGTGCCAGCAGCTTGTCCGGGACAGGGGGCACTGAAGCTTTCTTT.

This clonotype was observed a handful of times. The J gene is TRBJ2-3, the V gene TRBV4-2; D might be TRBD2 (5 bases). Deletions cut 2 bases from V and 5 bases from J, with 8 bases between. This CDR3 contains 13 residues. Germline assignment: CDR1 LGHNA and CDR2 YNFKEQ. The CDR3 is CASSQTRGDTQYF. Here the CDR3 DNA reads TGTGCCAGCAGCCAAACCCGGGGAGATACGCAGTATTTT.

The CDR3 coding sequence is TGTGCCAGCAGTTTAGAACTCCTAGTACTAAATGAGCAGTTCTTC. It codes for CASSLELLVLNEQFF. V gene TRBV28 combines with J gene TRBJ2-1; D remains unclear. This CDR3 comprises 15 residues. V lost 2 bases and J lost 7, with 15 bases in between. Germline CDR1 is MDHEN and CDR2 is SYDVKM.

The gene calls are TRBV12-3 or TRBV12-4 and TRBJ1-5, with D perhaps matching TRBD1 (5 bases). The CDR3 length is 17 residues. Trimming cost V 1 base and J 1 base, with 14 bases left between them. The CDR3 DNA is TGTGCCAGCAGTTTAGGACTAGGGGTTTGGAGCAATCAGCCCCAGCATTTT. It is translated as CASSLGLGVWSNQPQHF.

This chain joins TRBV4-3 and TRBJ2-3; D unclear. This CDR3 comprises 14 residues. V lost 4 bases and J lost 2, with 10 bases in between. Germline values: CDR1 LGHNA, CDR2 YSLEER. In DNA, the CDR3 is TGCGCCAGCAGCCTACACCTCTTCACAGATACGCAGTATTTT. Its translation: CASSLHLFTDTQYF.

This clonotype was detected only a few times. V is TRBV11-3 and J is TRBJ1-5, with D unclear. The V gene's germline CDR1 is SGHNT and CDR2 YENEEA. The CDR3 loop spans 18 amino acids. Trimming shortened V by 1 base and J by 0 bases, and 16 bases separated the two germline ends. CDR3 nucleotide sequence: TGTGCCAGCAGCTTAGTAACCCCCGAGAGATATAGCAATCAGCCCCAGCATTTT. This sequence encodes CASSLVTPERYSNQPQHF.

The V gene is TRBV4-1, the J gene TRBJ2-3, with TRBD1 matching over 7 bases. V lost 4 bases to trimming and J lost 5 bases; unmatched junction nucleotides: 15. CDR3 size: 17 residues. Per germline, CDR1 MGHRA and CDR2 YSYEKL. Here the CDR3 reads CASSPRGVRQGGDTQYF. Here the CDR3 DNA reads TGCGCCAGCAGCCCAAGAGGGGTGAGACAGGGCGGAGATACGCAGTATTTT.

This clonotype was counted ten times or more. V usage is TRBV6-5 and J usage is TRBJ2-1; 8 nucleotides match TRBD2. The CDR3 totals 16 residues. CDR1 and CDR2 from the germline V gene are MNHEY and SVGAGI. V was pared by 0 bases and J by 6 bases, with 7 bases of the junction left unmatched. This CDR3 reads CASSYSRIAGINEQFF. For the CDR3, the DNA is TGTGCCAGCAGTTACTCCCGGATAGCGGGAATCAATGAGCAGTTCTTC.

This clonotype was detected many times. CDR3 coding DNA: TGTGCCAGCAGTTACACAACGTGGACAGGTCCGCAGGGTGAAGCTTTCTTT. Translation: CASSYTTWTGPQGEAFF. This rearrangement joins TRBV6-5 to TRBJ1-1; TRBD1 aligns across 7 bases. Germline values: CDR1 MNHEY, CDR2 SVGAGI. V lost 2 bases, J lost 7 bases, and 16 bases stayed unmatched. The CDR3 has 17 residues.

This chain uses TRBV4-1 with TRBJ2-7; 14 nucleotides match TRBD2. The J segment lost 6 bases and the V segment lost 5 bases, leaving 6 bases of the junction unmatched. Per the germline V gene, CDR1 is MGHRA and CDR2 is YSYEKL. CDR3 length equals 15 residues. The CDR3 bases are TGCGCCAGCAGCAGAAGACTAGCGGGAGGGCCCGAGCAGTACTTC. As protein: CASSRRLAGGPEQYF.

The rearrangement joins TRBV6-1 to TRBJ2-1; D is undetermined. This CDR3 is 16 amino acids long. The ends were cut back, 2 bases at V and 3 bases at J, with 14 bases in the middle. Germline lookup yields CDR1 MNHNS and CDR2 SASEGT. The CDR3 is CASSESWRAVYNEQFF. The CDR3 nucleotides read TGTGCCAGCAGTGAATCTTGGCGAGCAGTCTACAATGAGCAGTTCTTC.

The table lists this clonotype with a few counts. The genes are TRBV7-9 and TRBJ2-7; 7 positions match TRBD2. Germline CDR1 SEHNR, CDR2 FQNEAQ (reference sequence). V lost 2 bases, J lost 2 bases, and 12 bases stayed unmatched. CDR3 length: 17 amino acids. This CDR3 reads CASSLSRDRGGTYEQYF. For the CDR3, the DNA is TGTGCCAGCAGCTTATCCCGCGACCGGGGAGGGACCTACGAGCAGTACTTC.

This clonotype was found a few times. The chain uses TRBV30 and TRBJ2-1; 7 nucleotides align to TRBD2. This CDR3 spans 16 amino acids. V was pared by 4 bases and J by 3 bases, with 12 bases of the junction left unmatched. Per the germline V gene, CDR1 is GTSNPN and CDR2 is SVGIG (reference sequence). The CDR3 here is CAWTKGGTLIYNEQFF. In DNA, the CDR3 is TGTGCCTGGACCAAGGGAGGGACCCTTATCTACAATGAGCAGTTCTTC.

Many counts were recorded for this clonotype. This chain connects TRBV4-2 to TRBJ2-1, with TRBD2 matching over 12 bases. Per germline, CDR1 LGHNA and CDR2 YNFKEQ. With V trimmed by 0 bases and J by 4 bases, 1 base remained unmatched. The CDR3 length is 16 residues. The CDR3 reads CASSQDGLAGYNEQFF. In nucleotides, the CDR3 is TGTGCCAGCAGCCAAGATGGACTAGCGGGATACAATGAGCAGTTCTTC.